This TCR beta chain emerged from a study of CD8+CD57+ T cells in acquired aplastic anemia. Template material for TCR beta VDJ and CDR3 profiling consisted of genomic DNA. Each CDR3 protein gets one entry after TCRdb re-called the reads with MiXCR. This sample has about 40,000 distinct CDR3 sequences, with approximately 67% found just once. This clonotype was detected only once. From germline, CDR1 is SGHTA and CDR2 FQGTGA. V shed 5 bases and J 13 bases; nucleotides not matched to a gene: 4. CDR3 length equals 13 residues. Sequenced material: sorted CD4+, CD8+, or CD8+CD57+ T cells (not recorded which) from PBMCs. The receptor was derived from a human donor in good health, serving as a control. V gene TRBV7-3 combines with J gene TRBJ2-1; the match to TRBD2 covers 14 bases. Here the CDR3 DNA reads TGTGCCAGCAGCAAGGGACTAGCGGGGGCCCAGTTCTTC. Encoded protein: CASSKGLAGAQFF.